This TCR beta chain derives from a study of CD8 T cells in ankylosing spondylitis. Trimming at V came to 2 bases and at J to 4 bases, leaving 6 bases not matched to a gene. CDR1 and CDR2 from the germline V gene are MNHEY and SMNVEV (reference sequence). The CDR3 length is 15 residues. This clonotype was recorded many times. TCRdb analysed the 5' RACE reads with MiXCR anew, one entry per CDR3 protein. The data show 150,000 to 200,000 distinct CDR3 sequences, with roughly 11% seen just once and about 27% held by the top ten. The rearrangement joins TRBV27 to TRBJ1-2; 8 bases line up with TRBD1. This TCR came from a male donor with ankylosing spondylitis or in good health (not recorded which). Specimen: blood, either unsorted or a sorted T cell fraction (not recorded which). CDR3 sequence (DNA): TGTGCCAGCAGTTTAAGTCAGGGGGCCACCTATGGCTACACCTTC. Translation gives CASSLSQGATYGYTF.